This is a list of T cell receptor beta chains from one sample in a study of shared clonotypes between healthy human individuals. The table came from immunoSEQ multiplex PCR; TCRdb's copy has only in-frame clones and leaves some out. This table holds about 1.1 million clones, approximately 80% found once. Sequencing input: memory CD4+ T cells from PBMCs. These receptors all stem from a man younger than 35 in good health. Some clones in this sample may be carry-over from other donors' samples. CDR3s include the opening cysteine and the closing phenylalanine or tryptophan. D genes are given only for firm matches. Not every row has a clone size; where given, it reads once, few, many or a size class.

CDR3 protein	CDR3 DNA	clone size	D gene	V gene	J gene
CASSDYRIWHF	TGTGCCAGCAGTGATTACAGGATTTGGCACTTC	NA	NA	TRBV25-1	TRBJ2-7
CASSLRTGGNEQFF	TGTGCCAGCAGCTTACGTACAGGGGGGAATGAGCAGTTCTTC	NA	TRBD1	TRBV11-2	TRBJ2-1
CASSVDRGWTEAFF	TGCGCCAGCAGCGTGGACAGGGGATGGACTGAAGCTTTCTTT	few	TRBD1	TRBV5-1	TRBJ1-1
CASSPSSGNTEAFF	TGTGCCAGCTCACCATCTTCAGGGAACACTGAAGCTTTCTTT	NA	NA	TRBV18	TRBJ1-1
CASSPGWGREAFF	TGTGCCAGCAGTCCCGGTTGGGGCCGTGAAGCTTTCTTT	NA	NA	TRBV28	TRBJ1-1
CASSVATSWTGELFF	TGTGCCAGCAGCGTAGCTACTAGTTGGACCGGGGAGCTGTTTTTT	NA	NA	TRBV9	TRBJ2-2
CASSLGPRNTEAFF	TGTGCCAGCAGCTTGGGGCCAAGAAACACTGAAGCTTTCTTT	few	NA	TRBV7-2	TRBJ1-1
CASSGGFVSYEQYF	TGTGCCAGCAGCGGCGGATTTGTCTCCTACGAGCAGTACTTC	NA	NA	TRBV28	TRBJ2-7
CASSYSPGSSGYTF	TGTGCCAGCAGTTATTCCCCAGGAAGTTCTGGCTACACCTTC	NA	NA	TRBV7-2	TRBJ1-2
CASSFSRADTQYF	TGTGCCAGCAGTTTTTCGAGGGCAGATACGCAGTATTTT	NA	NA	TRBV6-5	TRBJ2-3
CASSRLVGGLGNEQFF	TGTGCCAGCAGCCGATTAGTTGGGGGGCTGGGCAATGAGCAGTTCTTC	NA	NA	TRBV5-6	TRBJ2-1
CASNPRAYEQYF	TGTGCCAGCAACCCCAGGGCCTACGAGCAGTACTTC	NA	NA	TRBV6-4	TRBJ2-7
CASSSGADYGYTF	TGTGCCAGCAGCTCTGGGGCTGACTATGGCTACACCTTC	NA	NA	TRBV7-8	TRBJ1-2
CASSSLGGGNTEAFF	TGTGCCAGCAGCTCCCTAGGGGGCGGAAACACTGAAGCTTTCTTT	NA	TRBD1	TRBV11-2	TRBJ1-1
CAWKAWQDNEKLFF	TGTGCGTGGAAGGCTTGGCAGGATAATGAAAAACTGTTTTTT	few	NA	TRBV30	TRBJ1-4
CASSEASSGRITQYF	TGTGCCAGCAGTGAAGCGAGTAGCGGGAGGATTACGCAGTATTTT	few	TRBD2	TRBV6-1	TRBJ2-3
CASSLDLGQGSYNEQFF	TGCGCCAGCAGCTTGGATCTGGGACAGGGATCCTACAATGAGCAGTTCTTC	NA	TRBD1	TRBV5-1	TRBJ2-1
CASSLWGGGPMNTEAFF	TGTGCCAGCAGTTTGTGGGGCGGAGGACCCATGAACACTGAAGCTTTCTTT	NA	NA	TRBV28	TRBJ1-1
CASSPISGRRADTQYF	TGTGCCAGCAGTCCAATTAGCGGGAGAAGGGCAGATACGCAGTATTTT	NA	TRBD2	TRBV28	TRBJ2-3
CASSPKISGTRLFEQFF	TGCGCCAGCAGCCCCAAAATTAGCGGGACCCGCCTCTTCGAGCAGTTCTTC	NA	TRBD2	TRBV4-3	TRBJ2-1
CASSREAGTIYEQYF	TGCGCCAGCAGCCGAGAAGCGGGAACCATCTACGAGCAGTACTTC	NA	TRBD2	TRBV5-1	TRBJ2-7
CASRATNEKLFF	TGTGCCAGCAGGGCAACTAATGAAAAACTGTTTTTT	NA	NA	TRBV6-5	TRBJ1-4
CASSAALGSGRAAYEQYF	TGTGCCAGCAGCGCAGCCCTTGGTAGCGGGAGGGCGGCCTACGAGCAGTACTTC	few	TRBD2	TRBV7-9	TRBJ2-7
CASSSDLTDTQYF	TGTGCCAGCAGCTCCGACTTAACAGATACGCAGTATTTT	NA	NA	TRBV5-4	TRBJ2-3
CASAGLAGGETQYF	TGTGCCAGCGCGGGGCTAGCGGGCGGAGAGACCCAGTACTTC	NA	TRBD2	TRBV11-2	TRBJ2-5
CASSEDGSYNEQFF	TGCGCCAGCAGCGAGGACGGTTCCTACAATGAGCAGTTCTTC	once	NA	TRBV5-1	TRBJ2-1
CAWSVPGIGYGYTF	TGTGCCTGGAGTGTTCCAGGAATAGGCTATGGCTACACCTTC	NA	NA	TRBV30	TRBJ1-2
CASSASITGPPAGELFF	TGTGCCAGCAGCGCCTCCATCACAGGGCCGCCGGCCGGGGAGCTGTTTTTT	NA	NA	TRBV9	TRBJ2-2
CASSEQGRVNEQYF	TGTGCCAGCAGTGAACAGGGTCGGGTCAACGAGCAGTACTTC	NA	NA	TRBV6-1	TRBJ2-7
CASSDRDRQNQPQHF	TGTGCCAGCAGTGATCGGGACAGGCAAAATCAGCCCCAGCATTTT	NA	TRBD1	TRBV2	TRBJ1-5
CASSTTADSPHEKLFF	TGTGCCAGCAGCACTACAGCGGACTCCCCCCACGAAAAACTGTTTTTT	NA	NA	TRBV9	TRBJ1-4